The sequence of this T cell receptor (beta chain) was determined in a study of T cell responses to AZD1222 COVID-19 vaccine. Trimming took off 6 bases at V and 5 bases at J, with 10 bases between the two ends. The germline V gene has CDR1 LNHDA and CDR2 SQIVND (reference sequence). The CDR3 runs 12 residues. On this clone: Its target is not known.

Only in-frame clones appear in the TCRdb table, and some are missing; sequencing was by immunoSEQ multiplex PCR. The profile covers 140,000 to 150,000 clones, with approximately 92% appearing a single time and around 3.3% taken by the ten largest. Whole-study results and caveats: Most donors were white British, females outnumbered males, and clonal diversity was possibly underestimated. Among AZD1222 vaccinees, only six were seropositive at baseline. Repertoire sampling was restricted to post-peak T cell response timepoints.

The clonotype originates from an adult who received the AZD1222 COVID-19 vaccine. Specimen: peripheral blood, collected 28 days after the second AZD1222 dose. This chain uses TRBV19 with TRBJ1-2; D may be TRBD1 (5 bases). CDR3 nucleotide sequence: TGTGCCAGTAGGGGACCGTATTATGGCTACACCTTC. Translation: CASRGPYYGYTF.